This T cell receptor (beta chain) appears in the sequencing data of a study of vaccination and CD4 T cells after COVID-19. Study overall: Either a CEFX pool, an HIV-1 Nef pool, or no peptide was added to control cultures.

Treatment in this sample: approximately 11-day PBMC culture with coronavirus spike peptide pools or control peptides (ViraFEST assay). CD4+ T-cell collection from the unexposed donor predated the COVID-19 pandemic (2011-2018). Sequencing of cultured CD4+ T cell DNA used the Oncomine TCR Beta short-read assay. Investigators obtained genomic DNA by extraction from cultured CD4+ T cells. TCRdb analysed the PCR reads with MiXCR anew, one entry per CDR3 protein. The table has about 11,000 distinct CDR3 sequences, 28% seen once. This clonotype was seen a handful of times. Its antigen is as yet unknown. Germline V gene lookup returns CDR1 MGHDK and CDR2 SYGVNS. Trimming cost V 5 bases and J 7 bases, with 17 bases left between them. CDR3 length: 14 amino acids.

The chain carries TRBV25-1 and TRBJ2-5; possibly TRBD1 or TRBD2 for D (6 bases each). This sequence was found in a human donor in good health. Sequencing was performed on CD4+ T cells from blood, cultured in vitro. Written as DNA, the CDR3 is TGTGCCAGCAGTCCACTAGGGGGGTACGCGACCCAGTACTTC. Amino acid sequence: CASSPLGGYATQYF.